A single TCR beta chain is shown here with its context. It has no known antigen specificity. No much larger clonotype is one base removed from it; base qualities were not supplied. The data derive from a study of blood T cell repertoires in COVID-19 (dated by TCRdb to 2020 to 2022). About the full investigation: Samples from collaborators originated in the United States, Italy and Spain and spanned both the acute and convalescent phases of COVID-19. The samples were drawn from the first 160 participants of the ongoing ImmuneRACE study and from more than 1,000 subjects provided by 6 global collaborators. A de-identified subject ID, COVID-19 status, age in years and sex were almost always included in the sample metadata. The material from the prospective study consisted of cDNA or gDNA derived from T cells, B-cell-depleted T cells, or PBMCs. HLA class I and class II types, where available, came from metadata supplied by the sample provider rather than from assay-based typing. The repertoires were released in a freely available public database intended as a resource for research on the immune response to SARS-CoV-2. Deeply sampled blood TCRbeta repertoires from subjects exposed to, actively infected with, or recovered from COVID-19 were included in the dataset. General findings and caveats noted by the study authors: The amount of clinical and demographic metadata varied by source and participant and was provided uncurated.

The germline V gene provides CDR1 MNHNS and CDR2 SASEGT. CDR3 length: 15 amino acids, cysteine to phenylalanine. The only DNA kept is the CDR3, 45 bases in frame from the first base. V is reduced by 0 bases and J by 4 bases, leaving a spacing of 11 bases between them. The immunoSEQ Assay, a bias-controlled multiplex PCR, was used to amplify TCRbeta CDR3 regions from genomic DNA. On the authors' methods: Nucleated cell counts per sample were estimated from amplification of reference gene primers within the assay. To quantify the absolute abundance of each unique TCRbeta CDR3 rearrangement, sequence reads were collapsed and filtered. For each sample, productive Simpson clonality was calculated as the square root of Simpson's diversity index over productive rearrangements. TCRdb retrieved this table from immuneACCESS and kept in-frame rearrangements only. Not all clones are present; in checked studies, unresolved V genes account for under half, and no reason is known for the remainder. V, J and clone size are those of that table, while D and trimming were read from the DNA. The sample table lists some 260,000 clones, under 85% of them with a count of one. The ten top clones hold roughly 4.2% of the sample.

The collaborating institutions used their own protocols to collect whole blood in K2EDTA tubes. For TCRbeta analysis, collaborators shipped samples in one of three forms: frozen whole blood, isolated PBMCs, or DNA extracted from either of those sample types. The sequenced sample consisted of peripheral blood. Recombination joined TRBV6-1 with TRBJ2-3; no D gene can be assigned with confidence. The receptor was derived from a woman aged 40-49 years with active or convalescent COVID-19. The nucleotide sequence is TGTGCCAGCAGTGAAGCGCGCGGCAGCTCAGATACGCAGTATTTT. Translated, this gives CASSEARGSSDTQYF.